This TCR beta chain was sequenced in a study of cytomegalovirus exposure and HLA in healthy donors. The donors were members of the validation cohort, which comprised 90 to 150 subjects and was separate from the first cohort of roughly 700 subjects. In regard to this clone: Its specificity is unknown.

The assay was immunoSEQ multiplex PCR, and TCRdb's table has in-frame clones only and misses some. Seen here are 78,000 or so clones, approximately 94% observed once, and the top ten hold approximately 3%. Findings and caveats of the study: Usually a TCR sequence was rare, but some public TCRs were found in many donors.

The receptor was isolated from a woman under 30 in good health and CMV-seropositive. Sequences were obtained from PBMCs.

The CDR3 is CASGGQGRRISSPLHF. DNA of the CDR3: TGTGCCAGCGGTGGACAGGGTAGAAGGATTAGCTCACCCCTCCACTTT. The rearrangement links TRBV6-1 to TRBJ1-6; 8 nucleotides match TRBD1. This CDR3 is 16 amino acids long. The germline V gene has CDR1 MNHNS and CDR2 SASEGT. Trimming took 8 bases from V and 10 from J; bases not matched to a gene: 16.